The source of this T cell receptor beta chain is a study of cytomegalovirus exposure and HLA in healthy donors. There are 14 residues in the CDR3. In germline, CDR1 is MNHEY, CDR2 SMNVEV (reference sequence). The V end was cut by 3 bases, the J end by 2 bases, with 11 bases between. Study findings and constraints: Most TCR sequences were uncommon, yet certain public TCRs appeared in many donors. The classifier reportedly diagnosed cytomegalovirus status with high sensitivity and specificity.

It was the approximately 110-subject validation cohort, separate from the roughly 700-subject first cohort, to which the donors belonged. Produced via immunoSEQ multiplex PCR; TCRdb's table is partial and in-frame only. The table records tens of thousands of clones, about 85% of them present only once. Worth noting for this clone: The antigen is undetermined.

The V and J genes are TRBV27 and TRBJ2-7; the D gene is possibly TRBD2 (5 bases). Source material: PBMCs. The receptor was derived from a man aged 30-40 years in good health and CMV-seronegative. DNA of the CDR3: TGTGCCAGCAGTTTTCTAGCCAAACCCTACGAGCAGTACTTC. Its translation: CASSFLAKPYEQYF.